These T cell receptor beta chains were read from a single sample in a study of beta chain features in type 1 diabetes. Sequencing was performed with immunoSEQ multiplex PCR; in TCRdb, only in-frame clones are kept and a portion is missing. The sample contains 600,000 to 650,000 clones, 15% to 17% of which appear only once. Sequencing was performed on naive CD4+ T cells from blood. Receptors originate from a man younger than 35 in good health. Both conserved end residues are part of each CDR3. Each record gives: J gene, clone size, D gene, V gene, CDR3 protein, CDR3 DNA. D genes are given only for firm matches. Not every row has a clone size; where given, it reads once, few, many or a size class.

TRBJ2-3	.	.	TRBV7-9	CASSLSGAKTDTQYF	TGTGCCAGCAGCTTAAGTGGAGCTAAAACAGATACGCAGTATTTT
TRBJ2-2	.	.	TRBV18	CASSPRRLNTGELFF	TGTGCCAGCTCACCACGGCGGCTAAACACCGGGGAGCTGTTTTTT
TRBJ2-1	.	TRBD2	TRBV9	CASSPGTSPNEQFF	TGTGCCAGCAGCCCAGGGACTAGCCCCAATGAGCAGTTCTTC
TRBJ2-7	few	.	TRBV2	CASRHTSAYEQYF	TGTGCCAGCAGACACACGTCCGCATACGAGCAGTACTTC
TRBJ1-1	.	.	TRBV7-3	CASSFGVGNTEAFF	TGTGCCAGCAGCTTCGGGGTAGGGAACACTGAAGCTTTCTTT
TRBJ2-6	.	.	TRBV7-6	CASWGYSGANVLTF	TGTGCCAGCTGGGGTTACTCTGGGGCCAACGTCCTGACTTTC
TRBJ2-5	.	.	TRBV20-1	CSARQETQYF	TGCAGTGCTCGCCAAGAGACCCAGTACTTC
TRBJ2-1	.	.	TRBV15	CATSRGGFPVGEQFF	TGTGCCACCAGCAGAGGGGGCTTCCCGGTAGGTGAGCAGTTCTTC
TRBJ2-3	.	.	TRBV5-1	CASSAGTTDTQYF	TGCGCCAGTTCGGCCGGGACCACAGATACGCAGTATTTT
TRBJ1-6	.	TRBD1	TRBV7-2	CASSLEQSGTGRTPLHF	TGTGCCAGCAGCTTAGAACAATCCGGGACAGGGCGTACACCCCTCCACTTT
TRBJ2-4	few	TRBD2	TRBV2	CATRPTAGTSGKNIQYF	TGTGCCACGCGACCGACCGCCGGGACTAGCGGCAAAAACATTCAGTACTTC
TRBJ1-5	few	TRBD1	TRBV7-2	CASSPDRGPNQPQHF	TGTGCCAGCAGCCCTGACAGGGGACCCAATCAGCCCCAGCATTTT
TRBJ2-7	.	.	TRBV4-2	CASSQASTLDSYEQYF	TGTGCCAGCAGCCAAGCTTCCACCCTGGACTCCTACGAGCAGTACTTC
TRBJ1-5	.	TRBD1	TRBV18	CASSPPMGQGVIGNQPQHF	TGTGCCAGCTCACCACCCATGGGACAGGGGGTCATAGGCAATCAGCCCCAGCATTTT
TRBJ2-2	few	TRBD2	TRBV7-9	CASSSGTSSRELFF	TGTGCCAGCAGTTCCGGGACTAGCAGCAGGGAGCTGTTTTTT
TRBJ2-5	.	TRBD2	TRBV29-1	CSVVVGGKKETQYF	TGCAGCGTTGTTGTGGGGGGGAAAAAAGAGACCCAGTACTTC
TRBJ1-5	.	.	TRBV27	CASSWRGHNQPQHF	TGTGCCAGCAGTTGGCGGGGGCACAATCAGCCCCAGCATTTT
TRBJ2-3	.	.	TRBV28	CASMRAETDTQYF	TGTGCCAGCATGAGGGCGGAGACAGATACGCAGTATTTT
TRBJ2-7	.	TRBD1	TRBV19	CASSKRQGAYEQYF	TGTGCCAGTAGTAAGAGACAGGGGGCTTACGAGCAGTACTTC
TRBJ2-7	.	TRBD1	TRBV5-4	CASSLPGQGNYEQYF	TGTGCCAGCAGTTTGCCGGGACAGGGAAACTACGAGCAGTACTTC
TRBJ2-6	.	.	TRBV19	CASRSDRAGANVLTF	TGTGCCAGTAGGTCCGACAGAGCTGGGGCCAACGTCCTGACTTTC
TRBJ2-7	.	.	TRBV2	CASSAEDPVDWGSKQYF	TGTGCCAGCAGTGCCGAAGACCCGGTCGACTGGGGTTCCAAGCAGTACTTC
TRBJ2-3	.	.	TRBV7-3	CASSSLADTQYF	TGTGCCAGCAGCTCCTTAGCGGATACGCAGTATTTT
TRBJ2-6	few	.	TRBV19	CASSSTGANVLTF	TGTGCCAGTAGTTCTACTGGGGCCAACGTCCTGACTTTC
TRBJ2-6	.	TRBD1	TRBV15	CATSRGQGWSGANVLTF	TGTGCCACCAGCAGGGGACAGGGTTGGTCTGGGGCCAACGTCCTGACTTTC
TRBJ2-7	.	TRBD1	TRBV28	CASSFGTAYEQYF	TGTGCCAGCAGTTTTGGGACAGCCTACGAGCAGTACTTC
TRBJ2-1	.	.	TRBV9	CASSSRGNGDYNEQFF	TGTGCCAGCAGCTCCCGGGGGAACGGGGACTACAATGAGCAGTTCTTC
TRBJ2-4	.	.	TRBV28	CAASGGPQDIQYF	TGTGCCGCCTCGGGGGGCCCTCAGGACATTCAGTACTTC
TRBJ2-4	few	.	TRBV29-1	CSVRSIAKNIQYF	TGCAGCGTCCGATCCATAGCCAAAAACATTCAGTACTTC
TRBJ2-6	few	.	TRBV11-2	CASSLDRHSGANVLTF	TGTGCCAGCAGCTTAGACCGGCACTCTGGGGCCAACGTCCTGACTTTC
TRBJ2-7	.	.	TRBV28	CASSFSQGRNEQYF	TGTGCCAGCAGTTTTAGTCAGGGGAGAAACGAGCAGTACTTC
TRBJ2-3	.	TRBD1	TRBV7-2	CASSLGGTGGANTQYF	TGTGCCAGCAGCTTAGGGGGGACAGGGGGCGCGAATACGCAGTATTTT
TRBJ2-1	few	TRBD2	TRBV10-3	CAISEGLAGAGEQFF	TGTGCCATCAGTGAGGGACTAGCGGGAGCAGGTGAGCAGTTCTTC
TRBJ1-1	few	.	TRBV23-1	CASSQSYDPGPMFPEAFF	TGCGCCAGCAGTCAATCGTATGATCCAGGCCCCATGTTCCCTGAAGCTTTCTTT
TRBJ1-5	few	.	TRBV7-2	CASSLSGPLSNQPQHF	TGTGCCAGCAGCTTATCTGGCCCCCTCAGCAATCAGCCCCAGCATTTT
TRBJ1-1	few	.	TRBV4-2	CASSQGSRGGGTEAFF	TGTGCCAGCAGCCAAGGTTCGCGAGGGGGAGGAACTGAAGCTTTCTTT
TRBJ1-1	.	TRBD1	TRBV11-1	CASSFTGDTEAFF	TGTGCCAGCAGCTTTACAGGGGACACTGAAGCTTTCTTT
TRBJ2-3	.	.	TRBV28	CASHAPASSTDTQYF	TGTGCCAGCCACGCTCCCGCATCTAGCACAGATACGCAGTATTTT
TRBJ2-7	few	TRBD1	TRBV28	CASSPPDRVGSEQYF	TGTGCCAGCAGTCCTCCGGACAGGGTGGGGTCCGAGCAGTACTTC
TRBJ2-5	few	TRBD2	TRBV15	CATSSLVGTSGIQETQYF	TGTGCCACCAGCAGCCTAGTCGGGACTAGCGGGATCCAAGAGACCCAGTACTTC
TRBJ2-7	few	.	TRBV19	CASSMLPHEQYF	TGTGCCAGTAGTATGCTCCCCCACGAGCAGTACTTC
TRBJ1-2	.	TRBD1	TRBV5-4	CASSSPGQGLGYTF	TGTGCCAGCAGCTCTCCGGGACAGGGTCTTGGCTACACCTTC
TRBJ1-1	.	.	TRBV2	CASSSQGRDTEAFF	TGTGCCAGCAGCTCCCAGGGTCGTGACACTGAAGCTTTCTTT
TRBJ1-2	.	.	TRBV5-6	CASRISGLRRHGYTF	TGTGCCAGCAGAATTTCAGGCCTACGTCGTCATGGCTACACCTTC
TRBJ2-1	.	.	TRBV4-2	CASSPDRNNEQFF	TGTGCCAGCAGCCCCGACCGGAACAATGAGCAGTTCTTC
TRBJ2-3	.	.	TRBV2	CASSVGVSTDTQYF	TGTGCCAGCAGTGTCGGGGTCAGCACAGATACGCAGTATTTT
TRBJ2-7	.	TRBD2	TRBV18	CASSRERGYEQYF	TGTGCCAGCTCGCGGGAGCGGGGGTACGAGCAGTACTTC
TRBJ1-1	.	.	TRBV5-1	CASSGAGIGTEAFF	TGCGCCAGCAGCGGGGCAGGGATTGGCACTGAAGCTTTCTTT
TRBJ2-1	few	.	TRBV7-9	CASSLLRLDEQFF	TGTGCCAGCAGCTTACTTCGACTCGATGAGCAGTTCTTC
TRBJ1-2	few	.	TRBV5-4	CASSLARELDGYTF	TGTGCCAGCAGCTTGGCCAGGGAGCTGGATGGCTACACCTTC
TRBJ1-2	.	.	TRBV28	CASSLDKANYGYTF	TGTGCCAGCAGTTTAGATAAAGCTAACTATGGCTACACCTTC